These T cell receptor beta chains were read from a single sample in a study of PD-1 blockade in classical Hodgkin lymphoma. TCRdb's copy holds only in-frame clones and misses some; the assay was immunoSEQ multiplex PCR. The repertoire holds some 25,000 clones, nearly 80% seen once, with under 7% in the top ten. The starting material was peripheral blood mononuclear cells (PBMCs), obtained at baseline. These receptor sequences come from a human donor with classical Hodgkin lymphoma. Both conserved end residues are part of each CDR3. The D gene is left open where the match is weak. Only some rows state a clone size, as once, few, many or a class for expanded clones.

CDR3aa: CAIRGGKTEAFF
CDR3nt: TGTGCCATCAGGGGAGGGAAGACTGAAGCTTTCTTT
v_gene: TRBV10-3
j_gene: TRBJ1-1
abundance: few
d_gene: -

CDR3aa: CASSRPGLTNEKLFF
CDR3nt: TGTGCCAGCAGCCGTCCGGGTCTTACAAATGAAAAACTGTTTTTT
v_gene: TRBV4-2
j_gene: TRBJ1-4
abundance: once
d_gene: -

CDR3aa: CAYGTSGWETQYF
CDR3nt: TGTGCCTATGGGACTAGCGGGTGGGAGACCCAGTACTTC
v_gene: TRBV30
j_gene: TRBJ2-5
abundance: once
d_gene: TRBD2

CDR3aa: CASSLDPSPLHF
CDR3nt: TGTGCCAGCAGCTTAGACCCTTCACCCCTCCACTTT
v_gene: TRBV7-9
j_gene: TRBJ1-6
abundance: -
d_gene: -

CDR3aa: CASSATSGASYNEQFF
CDR3nt: TGTGCCAGCAGTGCGACTAGCGGGGCCTCCTACAATGAGCAGTTCTTC
v_gene: TRBV6-4
j_gene: TRBJ2-1
abundance: -
d_gene: TRBD2

CDR3aa: CSVEADSYGYIF
CDR3nt: TGCAGCGTTGAAGCAGACTCCTATGGCTACATCTTC
v_gene: TRBV29-1
j_gene: TRBJ1-2
abundance: -
d_gene: -

CDR3aa: CASRPKLSGNTIYF
CDR3nt: TGTGCCAGCAGGCCGAAACTCTCTGGAAACACCATATATTTT
v_gene: TRBV6-5
j_gene: TRBJ1-3
abundance: few
d_gene: -

CDR3aa: CASSLDTTGSYGYTF
CDR3nt: TGTGCCAGCAGCTTGGATACGACAGGGAGCTATGGCTACACCTTC
v_gene: TRBV5-6
j_gene: TRBJ1-2
abundance: -
d_gene: TRBD1

CDR3aa: CASRTYRGFAGELFF
CDR3nt: TGTGCCAGCCGAACCTACAGGGGTTTCGCCGGGGAGCTGTTTTTT
v_gene: TRBV7-6
j_gene: TRBJ2-2
abundance: -
d_gene: TRBD1

CDR3aa: CASSFNPAGGKLFF
CDR3nt: TGTGCCAGCAGCTTCAATCCGGCGGGGGGGAAACTGTTTTTT
v_gene: TRBV5-8
j_gene: TRBJ1-4
abundance: -
d_gene: -

CDR3aa: CATRRQGGSYGYTF
CDR3nt: TGTGCCACCAGACGACAGGGAGGGAGTTATGGCTACACCTTC
v_gene: TRBV15
j_gene: TRBJ1-2
abundance: -
d_gene: TRBD1

CDR3aa: CASSGTGGANVLTF
CDR3nt: TGTGCCAGTAGCGGGACAGGTGGGGCCAACGTCCTGACTTTC
v_gene: TRBV19
j_gene: TRBJ2-6
abundance: -
d_gene: TRBD1

CDR3aa: CASSRTGTGEQYF
CDR3nt: TGCGCCAGCAGCCGAACCGGGACAGGCGAGCAGTACTTC
v_gene: TRBV4-3
j_gene: TRBJ2-7
abundance: -
d_gene: TRBD1